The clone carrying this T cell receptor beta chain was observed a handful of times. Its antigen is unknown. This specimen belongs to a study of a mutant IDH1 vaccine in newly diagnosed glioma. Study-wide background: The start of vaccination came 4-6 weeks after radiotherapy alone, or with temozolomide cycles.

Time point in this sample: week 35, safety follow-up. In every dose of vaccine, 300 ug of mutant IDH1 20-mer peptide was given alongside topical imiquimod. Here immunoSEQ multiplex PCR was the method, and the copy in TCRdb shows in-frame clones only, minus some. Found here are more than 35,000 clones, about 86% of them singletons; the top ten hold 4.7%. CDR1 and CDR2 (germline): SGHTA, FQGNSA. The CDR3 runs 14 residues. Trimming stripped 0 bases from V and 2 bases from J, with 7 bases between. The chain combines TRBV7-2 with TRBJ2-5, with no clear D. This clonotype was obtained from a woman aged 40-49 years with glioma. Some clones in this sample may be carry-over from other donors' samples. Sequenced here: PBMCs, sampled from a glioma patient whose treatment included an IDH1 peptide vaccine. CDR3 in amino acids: CASSLAGPQETQYF. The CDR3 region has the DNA TGTGCCAGCAGCTTAGCAGGCCCTCAAGAGACCCAGTACTTC.